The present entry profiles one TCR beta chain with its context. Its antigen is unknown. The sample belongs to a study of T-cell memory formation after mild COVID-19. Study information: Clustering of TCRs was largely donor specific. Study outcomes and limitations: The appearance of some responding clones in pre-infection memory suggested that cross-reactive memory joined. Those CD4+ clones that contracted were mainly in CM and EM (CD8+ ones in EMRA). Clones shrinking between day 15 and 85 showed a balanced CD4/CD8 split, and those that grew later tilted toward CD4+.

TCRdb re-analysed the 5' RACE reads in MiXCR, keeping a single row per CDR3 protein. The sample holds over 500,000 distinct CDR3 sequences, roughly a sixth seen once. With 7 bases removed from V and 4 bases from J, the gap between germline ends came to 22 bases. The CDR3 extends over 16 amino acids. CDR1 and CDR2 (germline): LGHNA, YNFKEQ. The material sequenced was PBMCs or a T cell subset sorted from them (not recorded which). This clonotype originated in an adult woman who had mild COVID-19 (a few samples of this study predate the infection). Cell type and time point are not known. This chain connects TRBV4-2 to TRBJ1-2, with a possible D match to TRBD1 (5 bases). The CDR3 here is CASTPLTGGGGYGYTF. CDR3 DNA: TGTGCCAGCACCCCATTGACGGGGGGGGGAGGCTATGGCTACACCTTC.